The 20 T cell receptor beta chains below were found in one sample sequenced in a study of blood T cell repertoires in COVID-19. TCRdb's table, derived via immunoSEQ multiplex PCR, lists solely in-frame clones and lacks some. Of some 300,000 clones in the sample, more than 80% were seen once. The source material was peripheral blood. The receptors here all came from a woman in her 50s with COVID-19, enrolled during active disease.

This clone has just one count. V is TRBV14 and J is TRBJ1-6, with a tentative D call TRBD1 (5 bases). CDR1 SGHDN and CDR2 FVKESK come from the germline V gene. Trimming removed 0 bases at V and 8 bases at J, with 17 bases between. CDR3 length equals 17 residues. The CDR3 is CASSQDRQRRLDSPLHF. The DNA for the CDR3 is TGTGCCAGCAGCCAAGATCGACAGAGAAGATTGGATTCACCCCTCCACTTT.

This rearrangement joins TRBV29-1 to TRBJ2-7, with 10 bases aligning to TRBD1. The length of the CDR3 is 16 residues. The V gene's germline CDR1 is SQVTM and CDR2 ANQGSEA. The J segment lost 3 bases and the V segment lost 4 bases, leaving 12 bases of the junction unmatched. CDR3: CSVARGTGAVLYEQYF. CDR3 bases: TGCAGCGTTGCCAGGGGGACAGGGGCGGTACTCTACGAGCAGTACTTC.

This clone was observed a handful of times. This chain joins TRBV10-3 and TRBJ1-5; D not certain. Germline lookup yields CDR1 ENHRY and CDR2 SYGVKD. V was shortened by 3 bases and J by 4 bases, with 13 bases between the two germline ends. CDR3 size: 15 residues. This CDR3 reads CAISDQQVGNQPQHF. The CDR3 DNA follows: TGTGCCATCAGTGATCAGCAGGTTGGTAATCAGCCCCAGCATTTT.

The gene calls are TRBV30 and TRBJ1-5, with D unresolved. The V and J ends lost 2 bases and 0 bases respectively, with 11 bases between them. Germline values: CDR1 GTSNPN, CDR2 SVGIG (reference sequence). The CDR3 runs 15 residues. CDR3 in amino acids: CAWSSGVNSNQPQHF. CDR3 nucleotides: TGTGCCTGGAGTTCGGGAGTAAATAGCAATCAGCCCCAGCATTTT.

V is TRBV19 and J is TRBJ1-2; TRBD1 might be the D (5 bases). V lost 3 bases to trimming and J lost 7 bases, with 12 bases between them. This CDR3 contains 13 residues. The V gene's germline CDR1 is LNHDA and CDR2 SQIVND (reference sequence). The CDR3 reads CASSIYRNGGYTF. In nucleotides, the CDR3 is TGTGCCAGTAGTATCTACAGGAATGGTGGCTACACCTTC.

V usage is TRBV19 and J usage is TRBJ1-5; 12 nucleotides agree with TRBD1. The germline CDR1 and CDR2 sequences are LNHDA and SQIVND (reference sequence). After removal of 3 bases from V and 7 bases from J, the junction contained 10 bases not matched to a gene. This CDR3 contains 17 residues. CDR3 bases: TGTGCCAGTAGTATCCGGGGGACAGGGGGCGAACGACAGCCCCAGCATTTT. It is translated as CASSIRGTGGERQPQHF.

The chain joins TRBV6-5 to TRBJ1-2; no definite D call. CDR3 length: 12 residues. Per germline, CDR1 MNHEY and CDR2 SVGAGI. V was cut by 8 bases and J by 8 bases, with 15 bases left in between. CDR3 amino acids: CASFSSLGGYTF. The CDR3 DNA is TGTGCCAGCTTTTCGAGCTTGGGCGGCTACACCTTC.

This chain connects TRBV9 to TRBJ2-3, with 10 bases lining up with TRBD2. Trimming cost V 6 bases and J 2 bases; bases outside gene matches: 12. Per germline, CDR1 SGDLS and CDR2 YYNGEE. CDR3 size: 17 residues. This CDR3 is CASKRGPLAGTTDTQYF. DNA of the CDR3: TGTGCCAGCAAAAGGGGTCCACTAGCGGGGACCACAGATACGCAGTATTTT.

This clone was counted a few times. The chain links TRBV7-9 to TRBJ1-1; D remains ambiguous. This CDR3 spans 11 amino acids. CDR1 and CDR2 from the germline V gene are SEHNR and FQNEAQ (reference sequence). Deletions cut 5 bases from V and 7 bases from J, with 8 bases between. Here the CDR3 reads CASSRQDEAFF. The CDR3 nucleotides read TGTGCCAGCAGCCGGCAGGATGAAGCTTTCTTT.

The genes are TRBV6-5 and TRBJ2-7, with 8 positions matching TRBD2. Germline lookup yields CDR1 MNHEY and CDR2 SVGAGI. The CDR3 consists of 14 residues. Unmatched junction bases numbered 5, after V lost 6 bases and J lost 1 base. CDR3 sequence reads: CASSGSGTSYEQYF. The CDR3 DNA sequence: TGTGCCAGCAGCGGTAGCGGGACGTCCTACGAGCAGTACTTC.

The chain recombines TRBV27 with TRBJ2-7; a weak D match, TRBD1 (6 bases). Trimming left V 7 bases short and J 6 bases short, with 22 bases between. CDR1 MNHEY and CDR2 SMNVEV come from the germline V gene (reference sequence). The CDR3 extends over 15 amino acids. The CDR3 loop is CASTSHKAGESEQYF. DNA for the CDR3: TGTGCCAGCACCTCCCATAAGGCAGGGGAGAGCGAGCAGTACTTC.

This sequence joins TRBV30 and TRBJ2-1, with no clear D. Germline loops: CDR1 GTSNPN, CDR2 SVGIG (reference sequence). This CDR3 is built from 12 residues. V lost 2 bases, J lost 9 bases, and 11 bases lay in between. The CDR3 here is CAWSFSRSEQFF. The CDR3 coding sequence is TGTGCCTGGAGTTTTTCTCGGAGTGAGCAGTTCTTC. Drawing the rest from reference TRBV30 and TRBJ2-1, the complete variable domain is SQTIHQWPATLVQPVGSPLSLECTVEGTSNPNLYWYRQAAGRGLQLLFYSVGIGQISSEVPQNLSASRPQDRQFILSSKKLLLSDSGFYLCAWSFSRSEQFFGPGTRLTVL.

CDR3 coding DNA: TGTGCCAGCAGTTCAAAGGGGACTAGCGGGCGGACAACCATTCGGTTCTTC. It translates to CASSSKGTSGRTTIRFF. This rearrangement joins TRBV27 to TRBJ2-1; 12 bases match TRBD2. J gave up 15 bases and V 4 bases, and 19 bases lay outside the gene matches. Germline assignment: CDR1 MNHEY and CDR2 SMNVEV (reference sequence). CDR3 size: 17 residues.

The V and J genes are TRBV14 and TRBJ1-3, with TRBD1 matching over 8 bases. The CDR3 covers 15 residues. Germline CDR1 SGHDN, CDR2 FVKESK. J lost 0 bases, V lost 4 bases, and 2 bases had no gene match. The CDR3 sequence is CASSPQGASGNTIYF. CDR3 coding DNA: TGTGCCAGCAGCCCCCAGGGGGCCTCTGGAAACACCATATATTTT.

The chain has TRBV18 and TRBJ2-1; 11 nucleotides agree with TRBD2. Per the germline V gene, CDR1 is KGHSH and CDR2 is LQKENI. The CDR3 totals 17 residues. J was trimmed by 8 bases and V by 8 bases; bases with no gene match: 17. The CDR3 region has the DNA TGTGCCAGCACCAGACCAGGGGGGCTAGCGGGAGGCTATGAGCAGTTCTTC. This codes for CASTRPGGLAGGYEQFF. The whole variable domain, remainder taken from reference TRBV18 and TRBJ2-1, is NAGVMQNPRHLVRRRGQEARLRCSPMKGHSHVYWYRQLPEEGLKFMVYLQKENIIDESGMPKERFSAEFPKEGPSILRIQQVVRGDSAAYFCASTRPGGLAGGYEQFFGPGTRLTVL.

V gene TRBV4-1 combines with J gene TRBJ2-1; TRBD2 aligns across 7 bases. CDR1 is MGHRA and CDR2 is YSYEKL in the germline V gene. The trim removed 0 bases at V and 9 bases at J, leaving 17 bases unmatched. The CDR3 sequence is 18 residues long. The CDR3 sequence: CASSQENPGGSIDGEQFF. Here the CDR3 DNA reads TGCGCCAGCAGCCAAGAAAATCCGGGCGGGAGTATCGACGGTGAGCAGTTCTTC.

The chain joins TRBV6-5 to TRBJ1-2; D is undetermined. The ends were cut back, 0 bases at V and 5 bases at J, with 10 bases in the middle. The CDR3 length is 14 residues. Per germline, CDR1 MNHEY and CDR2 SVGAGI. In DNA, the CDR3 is TGTGCCAGCAGTTACTCCCGCTCGGGGTATGGCTACACCTTC. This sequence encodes CASSYSRSGYGYTF.

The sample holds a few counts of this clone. This chain's CDR3 is CASSGGNSPLHF. The CDR3 DNA is TGTGCCAGCAGTGGGGGGAATTCACCCCTCCACTTT. The J gene is TRBJ1-6, the V gene TRBV12-3 or TRBV12-4; perhaps TRBD1 as D (5 bases). V was trimmed by 5 bases and J by 7 bases, leaving 6 bases between them. The CDR3 consists of 12 residues.

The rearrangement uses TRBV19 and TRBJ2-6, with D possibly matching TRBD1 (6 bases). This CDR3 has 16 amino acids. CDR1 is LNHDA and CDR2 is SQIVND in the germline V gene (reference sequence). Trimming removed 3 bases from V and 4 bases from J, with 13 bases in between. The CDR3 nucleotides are TGTGCCAGTAGTATTATTTGGGGGCCGGGGGCCAACGTCCTGACTTTC. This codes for CASSIIWGPGANVLTF.

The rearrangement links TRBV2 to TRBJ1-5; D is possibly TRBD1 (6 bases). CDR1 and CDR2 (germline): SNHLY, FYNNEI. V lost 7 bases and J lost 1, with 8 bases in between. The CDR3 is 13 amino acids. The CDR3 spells CASNRESNQPQHF. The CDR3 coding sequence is TGTGCCAGCAACAGGGAAAGCAATCAGCCCCAGCATTTT.